The clone carrying this T cell receptor beta chain has more than one count but fewer than ten. Its cognate antigen is unknown. Germline assignment: CDR1 SEHNR and CDR2 FQNEAQ (reference sequence). The CDR3 is 11 residues long. V was trimmed by 5 bases and J by 3 bases, leaving 4 bases between them. This table comes from immunoSEQ multiplex PCR, and its TCRdb copy is limited to in-frame clones, with some not included. This table holds over 40,000 clones, 70% to 90% found once. This entry comes from a study of OX40 agonist ivuxolimab in advanced cancers. Across the whole study: Patients took ivuxolimab, an agonistic anti-OX40 (CD134) antibody. Overall study results and limits: The CD4+ and CD8+ T cells in the blood had expanded clonally by week 6 at 0.1 to 3.0 mg/kg. Still undetermined is the antigen specificity of the expanded peripheral T cells. Averaged across samples, CD8+ T cells carried more expanded clones than CD4+ did.

The J gene is TRBJ2-5, the V gene TRBV7-9; no clear D. This material consisted of CD4+ or CD8+ T cells sorted from blood, taken in a trial of the OX40 agonist ivuxolimab. The sequence derives from an adult with an advanced solid tumor such as melanoma, head and neck, liver or kidney cancer. The CDR3 DNA reads as TGTGCCAGCAGCACGAAAGAGACCCAGTACTTC. The encoded protein is CASSTKETQYF. Together with reference TRBV7-9 and TRBJ2-5, the CDR3 gives the full variable domain: DTGVSQNPRHKITKRGQNVTFRCDPISEHNRLYWYRQTLGQGPEFLTYFQNEAQLEKSRLLSDRFSAERPKGSFSTLEIQRTEQGDSAMYLCASSTKETQYFGPGTRLLVL.